This is a list of T cell receptor beta chains from one sample in a study of CD8+CD57+ T cells in acquired aplastic anemia. TCRdb reprocessed the reads with MiXCR, giving one entry per CDR3 protein. The sample consists of 200,000 to 250,000 distinct CDR3 sequences, roughly 35% of them appearing once. Input material: sorted CD4+, CD8+, or CD8+CD57+ T cells (not recorded which) from PBMCs. The source of these receptors is a human donor in good health, serving as a control. Both conserved end residues are part of each CDR3. The D gene is left open where the match is weak. Not all rows give a size; the values are once, few, many and, for expanded clones, a class.

cdr3_aa: CASRWDRGRNSF
cdr3_nt: TGTGCCAGCAGGTGGGACAGGGGTAGGAACTCCTTC
v_call: TRBV2
d_call: TRBD1
clone_size: -
j_call: TRBJ1-2

cdr3_aa: CASGSGGRLQFF
cdr3_nt: TGTGCCAGCGGTAGCGGTGGGCGTTTGCAGTTCTTC
v_call: TRBV27
d_call: -
clone_size: many
j_call: TRBJ2-1

cdr3_aa: CSAPPTGGYGYTF
cdr3_nt: TGCAGTGCCCCACCTACAGGGGGCTATGGCTACACCTTC
v_call: TRBV20-1
d_call: TRBD1
clone_size: many
j_call: TRBJ1-2

cdr3_aa: CASSEQYEQFF
cdr3_nt: TGTGCCAGCAGTGAACAGTATGAGCAGTTCTTC
v_call: TRBV2
d_call: -
clone_size: -
j_call: TRBJ2-1

cdr3_aa: CASSPKDRALYSPLHF
cdr3_nt: TGTGCCAGCAGCCCGAAAGACAGGGCGTTATACTCACCCCTCCACTTT
v_call: TRBV7-2
d_call: TRBD1
clone_size: -
j_call: TRBJ1-6

cdr3_aa: CSARDRGLSNQPQHF
cdr3_nt: TGCAGTGCTAGAGACAGGGGGTTAAGCAATCAGCCCCAGCATTTT
v_call: TRBV20-1
d_call: TRBD1
clone_size: -
j_call: TRBJ1-5

cdr3_aa: CASSEVGYEQYF
cdr3_nt: TGTGCCAGCAGTGAAGTAGGATACGAGCAGTACTTC
v_call: TRBV6-1
d_call: -
clone_size: many
j_call: TRBJ2-7

cdr3_aa: CASSNILKIEQFF
cdr3_nt: TGTGCCAGCAGTAATATTTTAAAGATTGAGCAGTTCTTC
v_call: TRBV25-1
d_call: -
clone_size: -
j_call: TRBJ2-1

cdr3_aa: CSAWLAGGTDTQYF
cdr3_nt: TGCAGTGCTTGGTTAGCGGGGGGCACAGATACGCAGTATTTT
v_call: TRBV20-1
d_call: TRBD2
clone_size: many
j_call: TRBJ2-3

cdr3_aa: CASSLEDLRSEQYF
cdr3_nt: TGTGCCAGCAGTTTAGAAGACCTTCGGAGTGAGCAGTACTTC
v_call: TRBV12-3/TRBV12-4
d_call: -
clone_size: -
j_call: TRBJ2-7

cdr3_aa: CASSFRTLGGGRNNEQFF
cdr3_nt: TGTGCCAGCAGTTTTCGGACCCTGGGGGGCGGGAGAAACAATGAGCAGTTCTTC
v_call: TRBV12-3/TRBV12-4
d_call: -
clone_size: -
j_call: TRBJ2-1

cdr3_aa: CASSLLFDEQFF
cdr3_nt: TGTGCCAGCAGCCTTCTCTTCGATGAGCAGTTCTTC
v_call: TRBV7-3
d_call: -
clone_size: -
j_call: TRBJ2-1

cdr3_aa: CASSAPGQMNYGYTF
cdr3_nt: TGTGCCAGCAGTGCCCCCGGACAGATGAACTATGGCTACACCTTC
v_call: TRBV6-2/TRBV6-3
d_call: -
clone_size: -
j_call: TRBJ1-2

cdr3_aa: CSATLERLGYTF
cdr3_nt: TGCAGTGCTACACTCGAGAGGTTGGGCTACACCTTC
v_call: TRBV20-1
d_call: -
clone_size: -
j_call: TRBJ1-2

cdr3_aa: CASSYDRAGEQYF
cdr3_nt: TGTGCCAGCAGCTATGACAGGGCTGGAGAGCAGTACTTC
v_call: TRBV7-2
d_call: TRBD1
clone_size: -
j_call: TRBJ2-7

cdr3_aa: CATSDLRGSYNEQFF
cdr3_nt: TGTGCCACCAGTGATTTAAGAGGCTCCTACAATGAGCAGTTCTTC
v_call: TRBV24-1
d_call: -
clone_size: many
j_call: TRBJ2-1

cdr3_aa: CASSLTGTTGETQYF
cdr3_nt: TGTGCCAGCTCACTAACCGGGACTACCGGAGAGACCCAGTACTTC
v_call: TRBV25-1
d_call: TRBD2
clone_size: few
j_call: TRBJ2-5

cdr3_aa: CASSLVRGGETQYF
cdr3_nt: TGTGCCAGCAGCTTGGTCAGGGGCGGAGAGACCCAGTACTTC
v_call: TRBV5-6
d_call: -
clone_size: many
j_call: TRBJ2-5

cdr3_aa: CASSKTGVTEAFF
cdr3_nt: TGTGCCAGCAGTAAGACAGGGGTCACTGAAGCTTTCTTT
v_call: TRBV7-3
d_call: TRBD1
clone_size: few
j_call: TRBJ1-1

cdr3_aa: CASSSLAGVGTDTQYF
cdr3_nt: TGTGCCAGCAGCTCTTTAGCGGGAGTGGGCACAGATACGCAGTATTTT
v_call: TRBV5-4
d_call: TRBD2
clone_size: -
j_call: TRBJ2-3

cdr3_aa: CATSESGTSVGNEQFF
cdr3_nt: TGTGCCACCAGTGAGTCCGGGACTAGCGTTGGCAATGAGCAGTTCTTC
v_call: TRBV24-1
d_call: TRBD2
clone_size: -
j_call: TRBJ2-1

cdr3_aa: CASSQDRGAGRSYEQYF
cdr3_nt: TGTGCCAGCAGCCAAGACAGGGGGGCGGGGAGGTCCTACGAGCAGTACTTC
v_call: TRBV4-2
d_call: -
clone_size: few
j_call: TRBJ2-7

cdr3_aa: CASSSLFAVSTF
cdr3_nt: TGTGCCAGCAGCTCCCTGTTTGCAGTCTCCACCTTC
v_call: TRBV7-8
d_call: -
clone_size: many
j_call: TRBJ1-2

cdr3_aa: CASRQGYSNQPQHF
cdr3_nt: TGTGCCAGCAGGCAGGGGTATAGCAATCAGCCCCAGCATTTT
v_call: TRBV2
d_call: -
clone_size: once
j_call: TRBJ1-5

cdr3_aa: CASSSGESPLHF
cdr3_nt: TGTGCCAGCAGCTCAGGGGAATCACCCCTCCACTTT
v_call: TRBV7-6
d_call: -
clone_size: -
j_call: TRBJ1-6

cdr3_aa: CASSKSVCANYGYTF
cdr3_nt: TGTGCCAGCAGCAAATCAGTATGTGCTAACTATGGCTACACCTTC
v_call: TRBV6-1
d_call: -
clone_size: -
j_call: TRBJ1-2

cdr3_aa: CSASFPGGDNEQFF
cdr3_nt: TGCAGTGCTAGTTTTCCAGGGGGTGACAATGAGCAGTTCTTC
v_call: TRBV20-1
d_call: TRBD1
clone_size: few
j_call: TRBJ2-1

cdr3_aa: CASSPGLAGGYEQFF
cdr3_nt: TGTGCCAGCAGCCCGGGACTAGCGGGAGGCTATGAGCAGTTCTTC
v_call: TRBV9
d_call: TRBD2
clone_size: many
j_call: TRBJ2-1

cdr3_aa: CASSLRYLAGEDNEQFF
cdr3_nt: TGCGCCAGCAGCTTGCGTTATCTAGCGGGGGAAGACAATGAGCAGTTCTTC
v_call: TRBV5-1
d_call: TRBD2
clone_size: few
j_call: TRBJ2-1

cdr3_aa: CASSLGQGYGYTF
cdr3_nt: TGTGCCAGCAGCCTGGGACAGGGGTATGGCTACACCTTC
v_call: TRBV7-9
d_call: TRBD1
clone_size: many
j_call: TRBJ1-2